A single sample gave rise to the 2 T cell receptor beta chains below, sequenced in a study of blood T cell repertoires in COVID-19. The data were produced by immunoSEQ multiplex PCR, yet TCRdb's version contains in-frame clones alone and is incomplete. Of fewer than 450,000 clones in the sample, roughly 91% are singletons; the top ten hold 1.2%. Sequenced sample: PBMCs or T cells enriched from blood (not recorded which). The receptors derive from a woman under 30 who had recovered from COVID-19.

This clone was detected once. The chain is built from TRBV5-4 and TRBJ2-7; 11 bases are a match to TRBD2. The V segment lost 0 bases and the J segment 1 base; nucleotides outside the gene matches: 0. This CDR3 has 15 residues. Germline-derived CDR1 and CDR2 are SGHNT and YYREEE (reference sequence). CDR3 loop: CASSLGTSGSYEQYF. CDR3 coding DNA: TGTGCCAGCAGCTTGGGGACTAGCGGGTCCTACGAGCAGTACTTC. Variable domain in full (rest from reference TRBV5-4 and TRBJ2-7): ETGVTQSPTHLIKTRGQQVTLRCSSQSGHNTVSWYQQALGQGPQFIFQYYREEENGRGNFPPRFSGLQFPNYSSELNVNALELDDSALYLCASSLGTSGSYEQYFGPGTRLTVT.

This clone has just one count. The CDR3 is CASSLYQGANYGYTF. As DNA, the CDR3 is TGTGCCAGCAGTTTATACCAGGGGGCGAACTATGGCTACACCTTC. The chain is built from TRBV27 and TRBJ1-2; TRBD1 aligns across 8 bases. This CDR3 region has 15 residues. Germline V gives CDR1 MNHEY, CDR2 SMNVEV (reference sequence). Unmatched junction bases numbered 3, after V lost 1 base and J lost 2 bases.